This T cell receptor beta chain was observed in a study of CD8+ T cells in alopecia areata. Specified treatment: oral pan-JAK inhibitor, 5-10 mg twice daily. Both peripheral blood and punch biopsies of lesional scalp skin were obtained from patients who had alopecia areata. Extracted from the samples, RNA was reverse transcribed into cDNA to serve as the sequencing template. Some clones are missing from TCRdb's copy, which holds only in-frame ones; the method was immunoSEQ multiplex PCR. The sample records around 120,000 clones, roughly 58% being singletons. The source was CD8+ T cells sorted from blood, collected at week 4, from a patient treated with tofacitinib. The origin of this receptor is a human donor with alopecia areata.

The CDR3: CASSDGGYEQYF. The CDR3, as DNA: TGTGCCAGCAGTGACGGGGGTTACGAGCAGTACTTC. This chain joins TRBV2 and TRBJ2-7, with D perhaps matching TRBD2 (6 bases). V lost 3 bases and J lost 4, with 7 bases in between. The germline gives CDR1 SNHLY, CDR2 FYNNEI. This CDR3 is 12 amino acids long.